This T cell receptor beta chain originates from a study of shared clonotypes between healthy human individuals. Study as a whole: Each donor had three CD4 naive, three CD4 memory, two CD8 naive and one CD8 memory plate.

As regards this clone: Antigen unknown.

The study's findings and limits: Exclusively blood specimens were collected; tissue repertoires likely differ. Rarefaction revealed incomplete sorted-subset sequencing despite large depth.

CDR3 length: 18 residues. V was pared by 4 bases and J by 2 bases, with 22 bases between. The germline V gene encodes CDR1 SGHKS and CDR2 YYEKEE (reference sequence). The investigators split CD4+ cells into a CD45RA+ naive subset and a CD45RA-negative memory subset. Clones were read by immunoSEQ multiplex PCR, and TCRdb kept only the in-frame ones, dropping some. The sample lists 850,000 to 1,100,000 clones, 60% to 80% occurring once. This receptor was obtained from a man in his late teens or twenties in good health. Some clones in this sample may be carry-over from other donors' samples. The rearrangement links TRBV5-5 to TRBJ1-5; a possible D gene is TRBD1 (5 bases). Material for sequencing was memory CD4+ T cells from PBMCs. The subset here: CD45RA-negative fraction. The CDR3 region is CASSQGSGALEGNQPQHF. CDR3 bases: TGTGCCAGCAGCCAAGGTTCCGGGGCTTTGGAGGGCAATCAGCCCCAGCATTTT.